This T cell receptor (beta chain) was identified in a study of a mutant IDH1 vaccine in newly diagnosed glioma (dated by TCRdb to the early 2020s). Study-level background: Of the approximately 35 treated patients, about 62% were male and about 40% were female, and the mean age was about 40 years. Before enrollment, patients had received standard therapy of radiotherapy alone, temozolomide alone, or radiochemotherapy with temozolomide; most received the combination. Six visits were used for peripheral blood collection: V03 (baseline), V05, V07, V10, V12 and V13. For exploratory analyses, 25 to 30 treated patients had longitudinal TCRB deep sequencing done wherever samples were available.

Results the study describes overall, beyond this receptor: Immune responses induced by the vaccine were seen in over 90% of patients across multiple MHC alleles. The authors stated that sample limitations prevented analyses of patient blood samples from being reproduced. Pseudoprogression seemed to be unrelated to changes in the top peripheral T cell clonotypes found by TCRB sequencing. Selection of PBMC samples for TCRB deep sequencing was based on availability.

Library prep was done by the immunoSEQ multiplex PCR assay. Rearranged TCR beta chain sequences were amplified with the hsTCRB Kit following the manufacturer's protocol. Sequencing of TCRB libraries was carried out on an Illumina MiSeq. For the original study's pipeline: Demultiplexing, trimming and gene mapping were performed with the kit vendor's proprietary platform. In TCRdb, the immuneACCESS table is reduced to in-frame sequences with V and J assigned. These tables do not hold every clone; where another copy was compared, an unresolved V gene accounts for under half, and the others remain unexplained. V, J and clone size reflect that table, while D and trimming were determined from the DNA. This sample has about 92,000 clones in its table, and about 82% of those were observed once. The ten largest clones represent around 7% of the sample. The meaning of the sample's time point label: baseline, week 1 (first vaccination visit). The sample's treatment or condition, from its label and the paper: pre-vaccination baseline after standard-of-care therapy. Donors had newly diagnosed WHO grade 3 or 4 IDH1-mutant astrocytomas with loss of nuclear ATRX. The samples were drawn from NOA16, a multicentre, single-arm, open-label phase I trial in Germany that tested a mutant IDH1 peptide vaccine in humans for the first time. Visit V03 blood draws served as the baseline sample for immunogenicity testing. Genomic DNA for TCRB sequencing was extracted from EDTA blood using the DNeasy Blood and Tissue Kit.

As to this clone: Its recognized antigen is unknown. No per-base quality is available; no much larger clone lies one base away.

The CDR3, cysteine through phenylalanine, is 11 amino acids long. Kept here is only the CDR3 DNA, which spans 33 bases and is read in frame from base 1. As encoded in the germline V gene (reference sequence), CDR1 is DFQATT while CDR2 is SNEGSKA. Cut back by 4 bases and 3 bases, the V and J ends lie 4 bases apart. The sequence is built from TRBV20-1 and TRBJ2-1; the D gene cannot be named for sure. This specimen was PBMCs, taken from a glioma patient treated with radiotherapy, temozolomide or both. The TCR comes from a man between 35 and 55 years old with glioma. The nucleotides read TGCAGTGCTATCAACTACAATGAGCAGTTCTTC. Translation gives CSAINYNEQFF.